This T cell receptor beta chain was retrieved from a study of Ad26.COV2.S vaccination and SARS-CoV-2 variants (dated by TCRdb to the early 2020s). Study-level background: Donors in the vaccine arm were drawn from COV1001, a phase I-IIa trial of Ad26.COV2.S in healthy adults that was multicentre, randomized, double-blind and placebo-controlled. Ad26.COV2.S was administered intramuscularly at a dose of 5x10^10 or 1x10^11 viral particles, either as one shot or as two shots given 56 days apart. TCRbeta repertoire sequencing was used to assess the specificity and breadth of SARS-CoV-2-reactive T cell receptors after Ad26.COV2.S vaccination. A total of 32 samples were included in the TCR-sequenced set, comprising around 19 Ad26.COV2.S vaccine recipients, 5 placebo recipients and 8 SARS-CoV-2 convalescent individuals. Participants in the trial were split at random into five groups of five each, receiving low-dose or high-dose Ad26.COV2.S once or twice, or else placebo on both occasions. Investigators did not know the trial group allocation while performing experiments and assessing outcomes. The full study reports these points: The authors noted that total T cell responses may have been underestimated by the TCR breadth and depth analyses. After vaccination, spike-specific CD8+ and CD4+ T cell responses were reported to show substantial breadth. Vaccine and placebo recipients had comparable non-spike TCR breadth, which fits with the vaccine containing only spike. Compared with placebo recipients, Ad26.COV2.S recipients showed higher spike-specific TCR breadth (P = 0.0014). Comparing responses between vaccine doses or regimens was not something the study was powered to do.

The CDR3 contains 18 residues, cysteine and phenylalanine counted. The only DNA kept is the CDR3, 54 bases in frame from the first base. CDR1 and CDR2 are read off the germline V gene as MNHNS and SASEGT. At the junction V is shortened by 3 bases and J by 0 bases; bases outside the gene matches: 4. The immunoSEQ Assay was the method used to sequence TCRbeta CDR3 regions. After extraction, genomic DNA underwent amplification by bias-controlled multiplex PCR, followed by high-throughput sequencing. In the paper's pipeline: To quantify the absolute abundance of every unique TCRbeta CDR3 region, sequences were collapsed and filtered. Usable DNA was measured by amplifying reference genes present in all nucleated cells, and TCRbeta template counts were normalized to that usable DNA to estimate T cell fraction. Repertoire TCRs were annotated as SARS-CoV-2-specific by exact matching of V gene, CDR3 amino acid sequence and J gene to a known reactive TCR set. MIRA supplied the reference SARS-CoV-2 TCR set, which was filtered for enrichment in COVID-19-positive ImmuneCODE repertoires so that public or cross-reactive TCRs were removed. Drawing on the MIRA antigens, annotated TCRs were analysed further at the level of specific ORF or position within ORF. Breadth was defined as annotated unique rearrangements over total unique productive rearrangements; depth was the summed frequency of those rearrangements. Group comparisons of TCR breadth used two-sided Wilcoxon rank-sum tests. TCRdb took over this immuneACCESS table, retaining in-frame rearrangements with V and J assigned. Such tables are incomplete; in checked studies, under half of the missing clones stem from an unresolved V gene, and the remainder is unexplained. V and J calls and clone size are copied from that table; D and trimming were computed from the DNA. The sample table shows hundreds of thousands of clones, and about 85% are seen once. The ten largest make up around 3.3% of the sample.

Remarks on this clone: Its cognate antigen has yet to be identified. The input lacks base qualities; no much larger clone sits a single base away.

The sample's treatment or condition label is to be understood as: roughly 18 received Ad26.COV2.S at low or high dose, single or two shots; about 5 received placebo; per-sample allocation not given. Repertoires of vaccine and placebo recipients were sequenced from samples taken on day 63 after the first injection. Between 29 July and 7 August 2020, Cohort 1b enrolled around 24 adults aged 18-55 years at one site in Boston, USA. As a vaccine, Ad26.COV2.S was a replication-incompetent adenovirus type 26 vector that expressed a prefusion-stabilized SARS-CoV-2 spike protein derived from the original Wuhan strain.

This TCR was recovered from a person aged 18 to 65 who received the Ad26.COV2.S COVID-19 vaccine or a placebo. This receptor chain uses TRBV6-1 and TRBJ2-5, and TRBD2 aligns with 16 junction nucleotides. The sequencing used peripheral blood, collected in a trial of Ad26.COV2.S vaccine versus placebo. The DNA is TGTGCCAGCAGTGAGGGACTAGCGGGGGGGCGCTACCAAGAGACCCAGTACTTC. It is translated as CASSEGLAGGRYQETQYF.